The source of this TCR beta chain is a study of T-cell reconstitution after alpha-beta-depleted transplantation in children. For this clonotype: Its antigen is not identified.

Whole-study results and caveats: High day-60 TCRbeta diversity in some patients came from surviving recipient T cells and thymic progenitors. The main origin of T-cell counts and diversity one year after transplant was newly produced T cells. The origin of alpha-beta T cells about two months after transplant was reportedly several hundred expanded graft clones.

Unique molecular identifiers were used in preparing the TCRbeta library. Each CDR3 protein gets one entry after TCRdb re-called the PCR reads with MiXCR. The data show around 100,000 distinct CDR3 sequences, with around 10% seen just once and about 34% held by the top ten. The germline V gene encodes CDR1 MDHEN and CDR2 SYDVKM. The CDR3 is 14 residues long. The ends were cut back, 4 bases at V and 6 bases at J, with 12 bases in the middle. This chain links TRBV28 with TRBJ2-2; the D is unclear. Here the sequenced sample was PBMCs, taken before TCRalphabeta/CD19-depleted stem cell transplant. The source is a boy younger than 10 with acute lymphoblastic leukemia, due to receive a stem cell transplant. The CDR3 here is CASSSRPYPGELFF. The CDR3 DNA follows: TGTGCCAGCAGTTCACGTCCCTACCCCGGGGAGCTGTTTTTT. Together with reference TRBV28 and TRBJ2-2, the CDR3 gives the full variable domain: DVKVTQSSRYLVKRTGEKVFLECVQDMDHENMFWYRQDPGLGLRLIYFSYDVKMKEKGDIPEGYSVSREKKERFSLILESASTNQTSMYLCASSSRPYPGELFFGEGSRLTVL.